The 21 T cell receptor beta chains below all came from one sample that was sequenced in a study of blood T cell repertoires in COVID-19. Sequenced by immunoSEQ multiplex PCR; TCRdb stores in-frame clones only, minus some. The sample holds around 300,000 clones, roughly 90% seen once. Sequenced: PBMCs or T cells enriched from blood (not recorded which). These receptors originate from a woman aged 50 to 60 who had recovered from COVID-19.

The chain carries TRBV5-1 and TRBJ2-5; 9 nucleotides line up with TRBD2. This CDR3 is 18 amino acids long. The germline V gene has CDR1 SGHRS and CDR2 YFSETQ. J lost 2 bases, V lost 4 bases, and 15 bases had no gene match. In nucleotides, the CDR3 is TGCGCCAGCAGCCCCGGGGCTTGGCAGCGGGAGGCTCAAGAGACCCAGTACTTC. It codes for CASSPGAWQREAQETQYF.

This chain joins TRBV7-9 and TRBJ1-3, with D perhaps matching TRBD1 (6 bases). CDR1 and CDR2 from the germline V gene are SEHNR and FQNEAQ (reference sequence). The CDR3 contains 16 residues. Trimming removed 5 bases from V and 2 bases from J, with 16 bases in between. As DNA, the CDR3 is TGTGCCAGCAGCCCGGATAAGGGGGTCCCTGGAAACACCATATATTTT. This translates into CASSPDKGVPGNTIYF.

V and J are TRBV27 and TRBJ1-4, with 9 nucleotides matching TRBD1. Trimming took 6 bases from V and 7 from J; bases not matched to a gene: 9. The CDR3 length is 15 residues. The germline V gene encodes CDR1 MNHEY and CDR2 SMNVEV (reference sequence). The CDR3 spells CASRKHRGPGEKLFF. CDR3 DNA sequence: TGTGCCAGCAGAAAACACAGGGGGCCGGGTGAAAAACTGTTTTTT.

The chain has TRBV4-3 and TRBJ1-2; D might be TRBD1 (5 bases). Germline V gives CDR1 LGHNA, CDR2 YSLEER. CDR3 length: 13 residues. V lost 2 bases to trimming and J lost 4 bases, with 8 bases between them. CDR3 sequence: CASSQWRGYGYTF. DNA of the CDR3: TGCGCCAGCAGCCAATGGAGGGGCTATGGCTACACCTTC.

As to this clone: Other nucleotide sequences from this sample produce the same CDR3. The rearrangement uses TRBV7-2 and TRBJ1-5; 7 positions match TRBD1. This CDR3 contains 15 residues. Germline-derived CDR1 and CDR2 are SGHTA and FQGNSA. The J segment lost 1 base and the V segment lost 4 bases, leaving 4 bases of the junction unmatched. CDR3 coding DNA: TGTGCCAGCAGCTCGCAAGGGGGCAGCAATCAGCCCCAGCATTTT. This sequence encodes CASSSQGGSNQPQHF.

The CDR3 loop reads CASSPGQINYYEQYF. The CDR3 bases are TGTGCCAGCTCACCGGGACAGATCAATTACTACGAGCAGTACTTC. This chain joins TRBV18 and TRBJ2-7; 7 bases line up with TRBD1. Germline V CDR1 and CDR2: KGHSH, LQKENI. This CDR3 is built from 15 residues. With V trimmed by 3 bases and J by 3 bases, 8 bases remained unmatched.

This chain links TRBV28 with TRBJ1-5; the match to TRBD1 covers 7 bases. Germline-derived CDR1 and CDR2 are MDHEN and SYDVKM. The V segment lost 7 bases and the J segment 7 bases; nucleotides outside the gene matches: 10. The CDR3 sequence is 14 residues long. The DNA of the CDR3 is TGTGCCAGCACCGACAGGGCCGGATGGCAGCCCCAGCATTTT. It specifies CASTDRAGWQPQHF.

The chain uses TRBV6-4 and TRBJ2-2; 7 bases map to TRBD2. J gave up 7 bases and V 5 bases, and 10 bases lay outside the gene matches. Germline V gene data show CDR1 as MRHNA and CDR2 as SNTAGT. The CDR3 loop spans 15 amino acids. In DNA, the CDR3 is TGTGCCAGCAGTCTGGGGAGGGAGTTTGGCGGGGAGCTGTTTTTT. It codes for CASSLGREFGGELFF.

This chain links TRBV9 with TRBJ2-5, with D possibly matching TRBD2 (6 bases). The germline V gene has CDR1 SGDLS and CDR2 YYNGEE. This CDR3 has 15 residues. Trimming took 0 bases from V and 5 from J, leaving 14 bases between them. The CDR3 nucleotides read TGTGCCAGCAGCGTAGAAGGAGGGGAAATGGAGACCCAGTACTTC. Its translation is CASSVEGGEMETQYF.

The V call is TRBV2, the J call TRBJ2-7; 7 nucleotides line up with TRBD1. V shed 3 bases and J 2 bases; nucleotides not matched to a gene: 4. Germline CDR1 is SNHLY and CDR2 is FYNNEI. The CDR3 is 14 residues long. CDR3 amino acids: CASSEEQGTYEQYF. CDR3 in DNA: TGTGCCAGCAGTGAGGAACAGGGGACCTACGAGCAGTACTTC.

This sequence joins TRBV7-2 and TRBJ1-1; D is uncertain. Germline CDR1 reads SGHTA; CDR2 reads FQGNSA. V shed 10 bases and J shed 2 bases, with 14 bases lying between them. The CDR3 extends over 13 amino acids. The CDR3 spells CATRQEFNTEAFF. The CDR3, as DNA: TGTGCCACAAGGCAGGAATTCAACACTGAAGCTTTCTTT.

The chain links TRBV5-4 to TRBJ2-1; D not resolved. The CDR3 has 15 residues. With 0 bases removed from V and 1 base from J, the gap between germline ends came to 8 bases. Germline V gene sequence: CDR1 SGHNT, CDR2 YYREEE (reference sequence). The CDR3: CASSLGLESYNEQFF. The CDR3 coding sequence is TGTGCCAGCAGCTTGGGGTTAGAATCCTACAATGAGCAGTTCTTC.

Worth noting for this clone: The sample has other DNA sequences that encode this CDR3 too. V usage is TRBV27 and J usage is TRBJ1-2; TRBD1 agrees at 9 bases. Germline CDR1 MNHEY, CDR2 SMNVEV (reference sequence). J was trimmed by 4 bases and V by 4 bases; bases with no gene match: 7. This CDR3 has 15 amino acids. Here the CDR3 reads CASSSPGQGSYGYTF. The CDR3 DNA follows: TGTGCCAGCAGTTCTCCGGGACAGGGAAGCTATGGCTACACCTTC.

The V gene is TRBV30, the J gene TRBJ1-6; tentatively, D is TRBD1 (5 bases). Germline values: CDR1 GTSNPN, CDR2 SVGIG (reference sequence). This CDR3 contains 17 residues. Trimming cost V 1 base and J 7 bases, with 20 bases left between them. The CDR3 DNA reads TGTGCCTGGAGTGCGGGCGGGACGGGCTTTTGGAATTCACCCCTCCACTTT. Translated, it gives CAWSAGGTGFWNSPLHF.

This sequence joins TRBV4-3 and TRBJ1-2; a weak D match, TRBD1 (5 bases). Trimming cost V 0 bases and J 2 bases, with 16 bases left between them. CDR1 is LGHNA and CDR2 is YSLEER in the germline V gene. The CDR3 is made up of 17 amino acids. CDR3 sequence reads: CASSQEGGYQTNYGYTF. The CDR3 bases are TGCGCCAGCAGCCAAGAGGGGGGGTACCAAACCAACTATGGCTACACCTTC.

V and J are TRBV5-8 and TRBJ1-1; D not resolved. The V gene lost 7 bases and the J gene lost 0 bases, with 13 bases spanning the gap. This CDR3 is built from 14 residues. Looked up from germline, CDR1 is SGHTS and CDR2 is YDEGEE. DNA for the CDR3: TGTGCCAGCGGGAGGGAGAGGCTGAACACTGAAGCTTTCTTT. Translation: CASGRERLNTEAFF.

The rearrangement uses TRBV28 and TRBJ1-3; tentative D call: TRBD1 (5 bases). V lost 7 bases, J lost 0 bases, and 16 bases lay in between. In germline, CDR1 is MDHEN, CDR2 SYDVKM. CDR3 length equals 16 residues. The CDR3 region is CASNRRGGTSGNTIYF. CDR3 nucleotides: TGTGCCAGCAATCGACGGGGGGGGACCTCTGGAAACACCATATATTTT. Supplemented by reference TRBV28 and TRBJ1-3, the full variable domain reads DVKVTQSSRYLVKRTGEKVFLECVQDMDHENMFWYRQDPGLGLRLIYFSYDVKMKEKGDIPEGYSVSREKKERFSLILESASTNQTSMYLCASNRRGGTSGNTIYFGEGSWLTVV.

The V and J genes are TRBV7-9 and TRBJ2-3, with a possible D match to TRBD2 (5 bases). V was pared by 2 bases and J by 5 bases, with 17 bases between. CDR3 length: 16 amino acids. Per germline, CDR1 SEHNR and CDR2 FQNEAQ (reference sequence). CDR3 loop: CASSLRTSGLLDTQYF. The CDR3 nucleotides read TGTGCCAGCAGCTTAAGGACTTCTGGACTTCTAGATACGCAGTATTTT.

This sequence joins TRBV3-1 (or the pseudogene TRBV3-2) and TRBJ2-3; D unresolved. Looked up from germline, CDR1 is LGHDT and CDR2 is YNNKEL (reference sequence). The CDR3 runs to 12 residues. Deletions cut 4 bases from V and 6 bases from J, with 8 bases between. The CDR3 here is CASSLSVDTQYF. In DNA form, the CDR3 reads TGTGCCAGCAGCCTGAGTGTGGATACGCAGTATTTT.

In this sample, this clone turned up a few times. The chain's CDR3 is CASSLPSGTNTDTQYF. The CDR3 coding sequence is TGCGCCAGCAGCTTGCCTAGCGGGACAAACACAGATACGCAGTATTTT. The chain couples TRBV5-1 to TRBJ2-3; TRBD2 aligns across 9 bases. Trimming removed 1 base from V and 2 bases from J; junction bases left unmatched: 5. The CDR3 covers 16 residues. Germline CDR1 reads SGHRS; CDR2 reads YFSETQ.

This sequence joins TRBV2 and TRBJ2-5; no reliable D call. CDR3 length: 12 amino acids. From germline, CDR1 is SNHLY and CDR2 FYNNEI. V gave up 1 base and J gave up 5 bases, with 5 bases separating them. The CDR3 DNA reads as TGTGCCAGCAGTGAAGTTAGTGAGACCCAGTACTTC. Encoded protein: CASSEVSETQYF.